These 21 T cell receptor beta chains share one sample of origin, sequenced in a study of blood T cells in healthy people across ages. For the second PCR, which ran for about 7 to 11 cycles, a sample-barcoded 5' primer and a J-beta primer mix were used. TCRdb re-called the 5' RACE reads with MiXCR, one entry per CDR3 protein. The table shows hundreds of thousands of distinct CDR3 sequences, with 32% occurring only once. The sequenced sample was blood. All receptors derive from a woman of 80 years or more in good health.

This clonotype was seen repeatedly, ten times or more. V gene TRBV20-1 combines with J gene TRBJ2-1; 8 bases line up with TRBD1. There are 13 residues in the CDR3. Losses at the gene ends were 1 base for V and 7 bases for J; bases not matched to a gene: 3. Germline CDR1 is DFQATT and CDR2 is SNEGSKA (reference sequence). Here the CDR3 reads CSARVTGGNEQFF. The CDR3 nucleotides are TGCAGTGCTAGAGTTACAGGGGGAAATGAGCAGTTCTTC.

The table lists this clonotype with many counts. This chain connects TRBV7-2 to TRBJ1-1; possible D gene TRBD1, 5 bases. The CDR3 loop spans 15 amino acids. V dropped 2 bases and J dropped 0 bases, with 10 bases sitting between them. Germline V gene data show CDR1 as SGHTA and CDR2 as FQGNSA. As DNA, the CDR3 is TGTGCCAGCAGCTTATTTACGGGGGTGAACACTGAAGCTTTCTTT. It encodes CASSLFTGVNTEAFF.

This clonotype appeared a single time. A read error may explain this, as a much larger clone is one base away. The chain joins TRBV5-4 to TRBJ2-1, with 8 bases that match TRBD1. The J segment lost 5 bases and the V segment lost 6 bases, leaving 7 bases of the junction unmatched. Germline CDR1 SGHNT, CDR2 YYREEE (reference sequence). This CDR3 is 14 amino acids long. The CDR3 DNA reads as TGTGCCAGCACCGACAGGGGCGGAAACAATGAGCAGTTCTTC. Its protein is CASTDRGGNNEQFF.

The CDR3 DNA sequence: TGTGCCAGCAGCTTGGGACTAGCGGGAGTGGTCTACGAGCAGTACTTC. The encoded protein is CASSLGLAGVVYEQYF. This chain joins TRBV7-2 and TRBJ2-5; TRBD2 matches 14 bases. TRBJ2-7 matches the DNA end more closely, so the J call is doubtful. CDR3 length: 16 amino acids. Germline CDR1 reads SGHTA; CDR2 reads FQGNSA.

A single count supports this clonotype. A much larger clone sits a single nucleotide away, making a read error possible. This chain joins TRBV7-9 and TRBJ2-1, with 11 positions matching TRBD2. The CDR3 extends over 11 amino acids. CDR1 is SEHNR, CDR2 FQNEAQ, per germline (reference sequence). The CDR3 reads CAGSLLAGEFF. The CDR3 DNA is TGTGCCGGCAGCTTACTAGCGGGGGAGTTCTTC.

The rearrangement uses TRBV7-9 and TRBJ2-5; no definite D call. With the DNA end fitting TRBJ2-4 better, the J assignment may be wrong. This CDR3 comprises 14 residues. CDR1 is SEHNR, CDR2 FQNEAQ, per germline (reference sequence). The CDR3: CASNPLGAKNIQYF. The DNA of the CDR3 is TGTGCCAGCAATCCGCTGGGAGCCAAAAACATTCAGTACTTC.

This clonotype was detected ten times or more. CDR3 loop: CASSNGQGRRLNEQFF. The CDR3 DNA reads as TGCGCCAGCAGCAACGGACAGGGCAGGCGCCTTAATGAGCAGTTCTTC. The chain employs TRBV5-1 and TRBJ2-1, with 8 bases matching TRBD1. The CDR3 totals 16 residues. Germline lookup yields CDR1 SGHRS and CDR2 YFSETQ. The V segment lost 4 bases and the J segment 7 bases; nucleotides outside the gene matches: 13.

Ten or more counts support this clonotype. This chain joins TRBV7-3 and TRBJ2-2; D is undetermined. The CDR3 is 17 residues long. V was shortened by 0 bases and J by 0 bases, with 11 bases between the two germline ends. Germline V gives CDR1 SGHTA, CDR2 FQGTGA. The CDR3 spells CASSLTQLSSNTGELFF. Here the CDR3 DNA reads TGTGCCAGCAGCTTAACACAGCTCTCGTCGAACACCGGGGAGCTGTTTTTT.

This clonotype was observed a single time. In nucleotides, the CDR3 is TGCAGTGCTGAGCGGGGACACCTCCAAGAGACCCAGTACTTC. It specifies CSAERGHLQETQYF. V gene TRBV20-1 combines with J gene TRBJ2-5, with D perhaps matching TRBD2 (7 bases). V was pared by 5 bases and J by 1 base, with 14 bases between. The CDR3 length is 14 residues. The V gene's germline CDR1 is DFQATT and CDR2 SNEGSKA (reference sequence).

This clonotype was detected only once. V and J are TRBV12-3 or TRBV12-4 and TRBJ2-3, with 7 positions matching TRBD2. V dropped 6 bases and J dropped 13; count of bases not matched to a gene: 10. CDR3 length equals 12 residues. The CDR3, as DNA: TGTGCCAGCAGATGGGAGGGAGTTTCGGAGTATTTT. The encoded protein is CASRWEGVSEYF.

Written as DNA, the CDR3 is TGTGCCAGCAGTCCTCCGGGACAGGATATTCAGCCCCAGCATTTT. Translating gives CASSPPGQDIQPQHF. The genes are TRBV12-3 or TRBV12-4 and TRBJ1-5; TRBD1 aligns across 8 bases. The junction had 9 bases not matched to a gene; V was cut back by 5 bases and J by 6 bases. CDR3 length equals 15 residues.

This clonotype was recorded once. The chain has TRBV20-1 and TRBJ2-1; TRBD2 matches at 9 bases. CDR3 length: 14 amino acids. Trimming took 3 bases from V and 6 from J; bases not matched to a gene: 6. CDR1 DFQATT and CDR2 SNEGSKA come from the germline V gene (reference sequence). CDR3 in DNA: TGCAGTGCTAGGGGGGTAGCGGGGGTCAATGAGCAGTTCTTC. This encodes CSARGVAGVNEQFF.

This clonotype was counted ten times or more. The rearrangement joins TRBV29-1 to TRBJ2-7; D ambiguous. The germline gives CDR1 SQVTM, CDR2 ANQGSEA. The CDR3 is 14 amino acids. The ends were cut back, 4 bases at V and 7 bases at J, with 20 bases in the middle. The CDR3 DNA is TGCAGCGTTGCGCGAGACCGAACAGCTGGGGAGCAGTACTTC. Protein product: CSVARDRTAGEQYF.

This clonotype was picked up many times. J is TRBJ1-6 and V is TRBV7-9; TRBD1 might be the D (5 bases). This CDR3 has 15 amino acids. Looked up from germline, CDR1 is SEHNR and CDR2 is FQNEAQ (reference sequence). V lost 4 bases and J lost 7, with 14 bases in between. In DNA, the CDR3 is TGTGCCAGCAGCTCGGCGGGACGGCGAAATTCACCCCTCCACTTT. Its protein product is CASSSAGRRNSPLHF.

The chain recombines TRBV27 with TRBJ2-2; D gene ambiguous. The V end was cut by 1 base, the J end by 6 bases, with 3 bases between. This CDR3 has 12 amino acids. Germline V lookup: CDR1 MNHEY, CDR2 SMNVEV (reference sequence). CDR3 DNA sequence: TGTGCCAGCAGTTTATTGTCCGGGGAGCTGTTTTTT. It translates to CASSLLSGELFF.

Many counts were recorded for this clonotype. This chain connects TRBV12-3 or TRBV12-4 to TRBJ1-1; TRBD1 matches at 11 bases. The CDR3 totals 14 residues. V shed 7 bases and J 5 bases; nucleotides not matched to a gene: 6. CDR3 region: CASTWTGGWTEAFF. CDR3 coding DNA: TGTGCCAGCACCTGGACAGGGGGCTGGACTGAAGCTTTCTTT.

As concerns this clonotype: This may be a read error, as it is one base from a much larger clone. The chain has TRBV29-1 and TRBJ2-5; the D gene is possibly TRBD2 (6 bases). From germline, CDR1 is SQVTM and CDR2 ANQGSEA. V lost 7 bases to trimming and J lost 5 bases, with 14 bases between them. The CDR3 totals 12 residues. The CDR3 is CSGRDGGETQYF. The CDR3, as DNA: TGCAGCGGTCGGGACGGAGGGGAGACCCAGTACTTC.

This clonotype was recorded many times. The V and J genes are TRBV6-5 and TRBJ1-5; tentative D call: TRBD1 (6 bases). Germline V gene data show CDR1 as MNHEY and CDR2 as SVGAGI. The ends were cut back, 2 bases at V and 1 base at J, with 18 bases in the middle. This CDR3 is built from 18 residues. The CDR3 bases are TGTGCCAGCAGTTACCCGACCGGGGGGGCCGGAAGCAATCAGCCCCAGCATTTT. This codes for CASSYPTGGAGSNQPQHF.

This clonotype showed up just a few times. A clone one base away is much larger, so this may be a read error. The chain has TRBV5-1 and TRBJ2-5; 7 nucleotides align to TRBD2. Trimming took 0 bases from V and 11 from J; bases not matched to a gene: 7. CDR3 size: 13 residues. Germline values: CDR1 SGHRS, CDR2 YFSETQ. The CDR3 bases are TGCGCCAGCAGCTTGGCAGCGGGGAATGAGCAGTACTTC. It specifies CASSLAAGNEQYF.

A word on this clonotype: A much larger clonotype is one base distant, so this may be a read error. The V gene is TRBV24-1, the J gene TRBJ2-3; D not certain. Germline-derived CDR1 and CDR2 are KGHDR and SFDVKD. Trimming pared 7 bases from V and 2 bases from J, leaving 9 bases between. The CDR3 covers 13 residues. CDR3: CATRGSATDTQYF. The DNA for the CDR3 is TGTGCCACCAGGGGGTCGGCCACAGATACGCAGTATTTT.

The chain links TRBV30 to TRBJ2-7; D gene unclear. This CDR3 has 12 residues. In germline, CDR1 is GTSNPN, CDR2 SVGIG (reference sequence). V shed 1 base and J shed 10 bases, with 14 bases lying between them. In DNA form, the CDR3 reads TGTGCCTGGAGTGGGGGAAGGTCAGCCCAGTACTTC. Amino acid sequence: CAWSGGRSAQYF.